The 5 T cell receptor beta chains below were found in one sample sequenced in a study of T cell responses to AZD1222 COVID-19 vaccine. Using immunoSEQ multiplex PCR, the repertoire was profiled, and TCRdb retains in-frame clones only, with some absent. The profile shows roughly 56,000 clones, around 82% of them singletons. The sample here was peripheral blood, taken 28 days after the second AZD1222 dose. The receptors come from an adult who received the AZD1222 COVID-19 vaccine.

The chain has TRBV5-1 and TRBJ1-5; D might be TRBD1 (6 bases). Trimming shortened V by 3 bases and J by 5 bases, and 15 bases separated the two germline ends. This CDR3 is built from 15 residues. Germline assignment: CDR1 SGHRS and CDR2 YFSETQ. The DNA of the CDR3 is TGCGCCAGCAGCTCGGACGGGGGCGAGGATCAGCCCCAGCATTTT. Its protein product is CASSSDGGEDQPQHF.

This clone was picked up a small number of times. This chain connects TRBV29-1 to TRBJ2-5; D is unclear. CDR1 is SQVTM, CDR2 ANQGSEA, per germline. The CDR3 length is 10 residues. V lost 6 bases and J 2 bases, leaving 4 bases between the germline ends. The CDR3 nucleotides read TGCAGCGTGTATCAAGAGACCCAGTACTTC. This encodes CSVYQETQYF.

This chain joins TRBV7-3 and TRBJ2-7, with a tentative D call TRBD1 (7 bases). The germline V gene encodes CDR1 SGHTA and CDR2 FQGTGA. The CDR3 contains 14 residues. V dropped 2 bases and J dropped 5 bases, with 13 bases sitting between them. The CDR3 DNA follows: TGTGCCAGCAGCTTAGACAGGGAGGACCACGAGCAGTACTTC. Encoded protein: CASSLDREDHEQYF.

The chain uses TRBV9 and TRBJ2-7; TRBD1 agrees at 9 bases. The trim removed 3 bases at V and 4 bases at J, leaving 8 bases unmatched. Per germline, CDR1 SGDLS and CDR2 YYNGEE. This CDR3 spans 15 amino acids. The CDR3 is CASSAAGTGFYEQYF. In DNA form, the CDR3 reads TGTGCCAGCAGCGCAGCCGGGACAGGGTTTTACGAGCAGTACTTC.

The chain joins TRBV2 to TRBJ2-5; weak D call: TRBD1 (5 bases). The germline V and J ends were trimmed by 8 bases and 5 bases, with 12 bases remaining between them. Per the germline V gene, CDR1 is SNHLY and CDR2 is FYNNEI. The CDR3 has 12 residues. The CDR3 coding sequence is TGTGCCAGCGAGGCAGGGTGGGAGACCCAGTACTTC. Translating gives CASEAGWETQYF.